Each of the 20 T cell receptor beta chains below was sequenced from the same sample in a study of blood T cell repertoires in COVID-19. Assay: immunoSEQ multiplex PCR; the TCRdb copy retains only in-frame clones and omits some. Among a few hundred thousand clones listed, about nine tenths were seen once. Sequenced input: PBMCs or T cells enriched from blood (not recorded which). Every receptor here comes from a man aged 40-50 years who had recovered from COVID-19.

The chain carries TRBV27 and TRBJ1-5; no clear D. V lost 3 bases, J lost 4 bases, and 7 bases lay in between. Germline CDR1 reads MNHEY; CDR2 reads SMNVEV (reference sequence). The CDR3 extends over 13 amino acids. The CDR3 sequence: CASSLIGNQPQHF. In nucleotides, the CDR3 is TGTGCCAGCAGTTTGATCGGGAATCAGCCCCAGCATTTT.

This sequence joins TRBV4-2 and TRBJ1-1; the match to TRBD1 covers 10 bases. The germline V gene encodes CDR1 LGHNA and CDR2 YNFKEQ. With 8 bases clipped from V and 4 bases from J, the junction kept 7 bases outside the gene matches. CDR3 size: 14 residues. The chain's CDR3 is CASGLGQGSTEAFF. Written as DNA, the CDR3 is TGTGCCAGCGGCCTGGGACAGGGGAGCACTGAAGCTTTCTTT.

Regarding this clone: The junction and the germline gene differ at one end; a read error may be behind it. The chain joins TRBV2 to TRBJ2-7; the D gene is possibly TRBD1 (5 bases). Germline V gene data show CDR1 as SNHLY and CDR2 as FYNNEI. The CDR3 is 13 residues long. This chain's CDR3 is CASTEDRTYEQYF. The DNA for the CDR3 is TGTGCCAGCACTGAAGACAGAACCTACGAGCAGTACTTC.

The genes are TRBV30 and TRBJ1-1, with TRBD1 as a possible D gene (6 bases). This CDR3 has 13 residues. In germline, CDR1 is GTSNPN, CDR2 SVGIG (reference sequence). V gave up 8 bases and J gave up 0 bases, with 13 bases separating them. This chain's CDR3 is CARNREMNTEAFF. In nucleotides, the CDR3 is TGTGCCCGAAACAGGGAGATGAACACTGAAGCTTTCTTT.

V is TRBV2 and J is TRBJ2-3; the D gene is possibly TRBD1 (6 bases). The CDR3 is made up of 12 amino acids. Trimming stripped 5 bases from V and 10 bases from J, with 13 bases between. Germline V gene data show CDR1 as SNHLY and CDR2 as FYNNEI. The CDR3 DNA sequence: TGTGCCAGCAGTTTCCAGGGGATGGCGCAGTATTTT. This sequence encodes CASSFQGMAQYF.

This clone has just one count. J is TRBJ1-3 and V is TRBV19; 7 nucleotides match TRBD1. The CDR3 has 15 amino acids. The V gene's germline CDR1 is LNHDA and CDR2 SQIVND (reference sequence). The V gene end was trimmed by 7 bases and the J gene end by 5 bases; junction bases not matched to a gene: 11. CDR3 protein: CASTGQVGWRNTIYF. The CDR3 DNA is TGTGCCAGTACCGGACAGGTCGGGTGGCGAAACACCATATATTTT.

The chain carries TRBV4-1 and TRBJ2-2; possible D gene TRBD2, 5 bases. CDR1 is MGHRA, CDR2 YSYEKL, per germline. V lost 1 base and J 2 bases, leaving 11 bases between the germline ends. The CDR3 has 16 amino acids. The CDR3 is CASSQGRRLNTGELFF. The CDR3 DNA reads TGCGCCAGCAGCCAAGGACGGAGACTAAACACCGGGGAGCTGTTTTTT.

This chain joins TRBV15 and TRBJ1-1, with D uncertain. V was cut by 0 bases and J by 3 bases, with 14 bases left in between. The CDR3 sequence is 16 residues long. Germline V CDR1 and CDR2: LNHNV, YYDKDF (reference sequence). The CDR3 sequence is CATSRDFAAGDTEAFF. The CDR3 nucleotides read TGTGCCACCAGCAGAGATTTCGCAGCCGGGGACACTGAAGCTTTCTTT.

The chain links TRBV6-6 to TRBJ1-1; 7 bases map to TRBD1. The CDR3 is 14 amino acids. Per the germline V gene, CDR1 is MNHNY and CDR2 is SVGAGI (reference sequence). V gave up 5 bases and J gave up 3 bases; unmatched junction bases: 6. The CDR3 region has the DNA TGTGCCAGCAGTGGACAGGTTACCGACACTGAAGCTTTCTTT. The encoded protein is CASSGQVTDTEAFF.

The V call is TRBV6-5, the J call TRBJ2-2; D is unresolved. Germline V gene lookup returns CDR1 MNHEY and CDR2 SVGAGI. V lost 5 bases and J 3 bases, leaving 4 bases between the germline ends. CDR3 length: 12 residues. CDR3 sequence: CASSRDTGELFF. In DNA, the CDR3 is TGTGCCAGCAGTCGGGACACCGGGGAGCTGTTTTTT.

V gene TRBV28 combines with J gene TRBJ1-2, with D unclear. Trimming took off 2 bases at V and 7 bases at J, with 14 bases between the two ends. CDR3 length: 14 residues. CDR1 and CDR2 (germline): MDHEN, SYDVKM. Here the CDR3 reads CASSLVVERSGYTF. The CDR3 DNA sequence: TGTGCCAGCAGTTTAGTCGTCGAGAGAAGTGGCTACACCTTC.

The gene calls are TRBV12-3 or TRBV12-4 and TRBJ2-1, with a tentative D call TRBD2 (5 bases). The length of the CDR3 is 12 residues. Deletions cut 8 bases from V and 15 bases from J, with 20 bases between. CDR3 sequence reads: CASRGADPARFF. The CDR3 DNA follows: TGTGCCAGCCGGGGAGCGGACCCCGCTCGGTTCTTC.

This clone was seen once. This rearrangement joins TRBV7-9 to TRBJ1-5; D ambiguous. This CDR3 region has 13 residues. Trimming took 0 bases from V and 9 from J, leaving 9 bases between them. Germline CDR1 reads SEHNR; CDR2 reads FQNEAQ (reference sequence). The DNA for the CDR3 is TGTGCCAGCAGCTTAGCCGATGGAGGGCCCCAGCATTTT. It is translated as CASSLADGGPQHF.

The chain couples TRBV5-1 to TRBJ2-7, with 10 bases identical to TRBD2. The trim removed 0 bases at V and 2 bases at J, leaving 5 bases unmatched. The CDR3 contains 16 residues. Germline loops: CDR1 SGHRS, CDR2 YFSETQ. This CDR3 is CASSLVLAGEPYEQYF. The DNA for the CDR3 is TGCGCCAGCAGCTTGGTGCTAGCGGGGGAACCCTACGAGCAGTACTTC.

The V call is TRBV7-2, the J call TRBJ1-1; D gene ambiguous. Looked up from germline, CDR1 is SGHTA and CDR2 is FQGNSA. Trimming left V 3 bases short and J 5 bases short, with 13 bases between. The length of the CDR3 is 14 residues. CDR3 sequence reads: CASSFDMGGTEAFF. CDR3 DNA: TGTGCCAGCAGCTTTGACATGGGAGGGACTGAAGCTTTCTTT.

The chain has TRBV9 and TRBJ2-1; TRBD2 matches at 9 bases. The germline V gene has CDR1 SGDLS and CDR2 YYNGEE. J was trimmed by 3 bases and V by 4 bases; bases with no gene match: 11. The CDR3 spans 17 residues. CDR3 bases: TGTGCCAGCAGCCCACGCGGGTCTAGCGGGGTCTACAATGAGCAGTTCTTC. It codes for CASSPRGSSGVYNEQFF. The whole variable domain, remainder taken from reference TRBV9 and TRBJ2-1, is DSGVTQTPKHLITATGQRVTLRCSPRSGDLSVYWYQQSLDQGLQFLIQYYNGEERAKGNILERFSAQQFPDLHSELNLSSLELGDSALYFCASSPRGSSGVYNEQFFGPGTRLTVL.

This chain uses TRBV6-5 with TRBJ2-5, with a weak D call TRBD2 (5 bases). Germline V gene lookup returns CDR1 MNHEY and CDR2 SVGAGI. This CDR3 comprises 15 residues. Trimming took off 0 bases at V and 5 bases at J, with 13 bases between the two ends. This CDR3 is CASSYSYGERETQYF. For the CDR3, the DNA is TGTGCCAGCAGTTACTCCTATGGGGAGAGGGAGACCCAGTACTTC.

The chain combines TRBV5-1 with TRBJ2-7, with 9 bases matching TRBD1. V trimming: 4 bases; J trimming: 5 bases; junction bases outside the gene matches: 7. The CDR3 is 14 residues long. CDR1 SGHRS and CDR2 YFSETQ come from the germline V gene. Here the CDR3 reads CASSQRQGVNEQYF. CDR3 nucleotide sequence: TGCGCCAGCAGCCAAAGACAGGGGGTCAACGAGCAGTACTTC. Variable domain in full (rest from reference TRBV5-1 and TRBJ2-7): KAGVTQTPRYLIKTRGQQVTLSCSPISGHRSVSWYQQTPGQGLQFLFEYFSETQRNKGNFPGRFSGRQFSNSRSEMNVSTLELGDSALYLCASSQRQGVNEQYFGPGTRLTVT.

This chain joins TRBV1 and TRBJ2-1; the D call in the table, TRBD2, was not verified against the DNA. TRBV1 is given as a pseudogene. This CDR3 has 19 amino acids. The CDR3 here is CTSSQDWLAGELSYNEQFF. The CDR3 nucleotides read TGCACCAGCAGCCAAGATTGGCTAGCGGGAGAACTCTCCTACAATGAGCAGTTCTTC.

The rearrangement links TRBV14 to TRBJ2-3, with 7 bases identical to TRBD1. Germline-derived CDR1 and CDR2 are SGHDN and FVKESK. The CDR3 consists of 14 residues. J was trimmed by 4 bases and V by 4 bases; bases with no gene match: 5. CDR3 sequence reads: CASSREQGSDTQYF. The CDR3 DNA sequence: TGTGCCAGCAGCCGAGAACAGGGGTCAGATACGCAGTATTTT. Full variable domain (rest looked up from reference TRBV14 and TRBJ2-3): EAGVTQFPSHSVIEKGQTVTLRCDPISGHDNLYWYRRVMGKEIKFLLHFVKESKQDESGMPNNRFLAERTGGTYSTLKVQPAELEDSGVYFCASSREQGSDTQYFGPGTRLTVL.